A selection of T cell receptor beta chains follows, all from one sample in a study of CD8+ T cells in alopecia areata. TCRdb keeps only in-frame clones here, not all; method: immunoSEQ multiplex PCR. Here the sample spans 90,000 to 150,000 clones, 55% to 80% being singletons. What was sequenced was CD4+ T cells sorted from blood. The receptor source for this set is a human donor in good health. The CDR3 runs from the conserved cysteine through the conserved F or W. A D gene is named only where the DNA matches it firmly. Part of the rows lack a size; the others show once, few, many or a class for expanded clones.

j_gene: TRBJ1-2
v_gene: TRBV6-5
abundance: -
len: 11
d_gene: -
CDR3nt: TGTGCCAGTGGGGTCGGTTATGGCTACACCTTC
CDR3aa: CASGVGYGYTF

j_gene: TRBJ1-5
v_gene: TRBV6-1
abundance: many
len: 15
d_gene: -
CDR3nt: TGTGCCAGCAGTGAACCGGGGATTAGCAATCAGCCCCAGCATTTT
CDR3aa: CASSEPGISNQPQHF

j_gene: TRBJ1-2
v_gene: TRBV29-1
abundance: -
len: 15
d_gene: -
CDR3nt: TGCAGCGTTGAAGATCTAGGACAGCTCCGGCAAGGCTACACCTTC
CDR3aa: CSVEDLGQLRQGYTF

j_gene: TRBJ1-1
v_gene: TRBV29-1
abundance: -
len: 11
d_gene: -
CDR3nt: TGCAGCTCTGGGAGAAACACTGAAGCTTTCTTT
CDR3aa: CSSGRNTEAFF

j_gene: TRBJ2-5
v_gene: TRBV4-1
abundance: -
len: 15
d_gene: TRBD2
CDR3nt: TGCGCCAGCAGCCAGGTCGAACTAGCGGGGGAGACCCAGTACTTC
CDR3aa: CASSQVELAGETQYF

j_gene: TRBJ2-6
v_gene: TRBV5-1
abundance: few
len: 15
d_gene: -
CDR3nt: TGCGCCAGCAGCTTGGTCCCGACCGGGGCCAACGTCCTGACTTTC
CDR3aa: CASSLVPTGANVLTF

j_gene: TRBJ2-3
v_gene: TRBV7-9
abundance: -
len: 15
d_gene: -
CDR3nt: TGTGCCAGCAGCTTAGGGACTGTTAACACAGATACGCAGTATTTT
CDR3aa: CASSLGTVNTDTQYF

j_gene: TRBJ1-1
v_gene: TRBV7-9
abundance: -
len: 13
d_gene: -
CDR3nt: TGTGCCGGAGCCGGGACGGAGACCTTTGAAGCTTTCTTT
CDR3aa: CAGAGTETFEAFF

j_gene: TRBJ1-5
v_gene: TRBV15
abundance: once
len: 18
d_gene: -
CDR3nt: TGTGCCACCAGCAGAGACCGGGGGGGGCGCAAGGCCAATCAGCCCCAGCATTTT
CDR3aa: CATSRDRGGRKANQPQHF

j_gene: TRBJ1-5
v_gene: TRBV5-6
abundance: -
len: 14
d_gene: TRBD1
CDR3nt: TGTGCCAGCAGCTTTGGACAGGCGGATCAGCCCCAGCATTTT
CDR3aa: CASSFGQADQPQHF

j_gene: TRBJ1-2
v_gene: TRBV2
abundance: -
len: 16
d_gene: -
CDR3nt: TGTGCCAGCCTCCGCCGGGGGGCAGCGTCCCTTGAGGGCTACACCTTC
CDR3aa: CASLRRGAASLEGYTF

j_gene: TRBJ1-1
v_gene: TRBV7-9
abundance: once
len: 14
d_gene: TRBD1
CDR3nt: TGTGCCAGCAGCGTCGGGACAGAGAACACTGAAGCTTTCTTT
CDR3aa: CASSVGTENTEAFF

j_gene: TRBJ1-1
v_gene: TRBV29-1
abundance: -
len: 12
d_gene: -
CDR3nt: TGCAGCGTTGACAGGGCGAACACTGAAGCTTTCTTT
CDR3aa: CSVDRANTEAFF

j_gene: TRBJ1-5
v_gene: TRBV29-1
abundance: few
len: 11
d_gene: -
CDR3nt: TGCAGCGTTGGAGGCAATCAGCCCCAGCATTTT
CDR3aa: CSVGGNQPQHF

j_gene: TRBJ1-2
v_gene: TRBV5-1
abundance: -
len: 13
d_gene: -
CDR3nt: TGCGCCAGCAGCATCCGGGCTCAAGGAGGCTACACCTTC
CDR3aa: CASSIRAQGGYTF

j_gene: TRBJ1-1
v_gene: TRBV27
abundance: -
len: 13
d_gene: -
CDR3nt: TGTGCCCCCCAAGGGGGGAAGGCCGGTAAAGCTTTCTTT
CDR3aa: CAPQGGKAGKAFF

j_gene: TRBJ2-3
v_gene: TRBV29-1
abundance: -
len: 12
d_gene: -
CDR3nt: TGCAGCGTTGTTTCCGCCAGGGAAGGGCAGTATTTT
CDR3aa: CSVVSAREGQYF

j_gene: TRBJ2-7
v_gene: TRBV28
abundance: -
len: 13
d_gene: TRBD1
CDR3nt: TGTGCCAGCCTGGTCGGACAGGGCTACGAGCAGTACTTC
CDR3aa: CASLVGQGYEQYF

j_gene: TRBJ2-7
v_gene: TRBV6-1
abundance: -
len: 14
d_gene: -
CDR3nt: TGTGCCAGCGCTGCCCTCCTAAGCTCCTACGAGCAGTACTTC
CDR3aa: CASAALLSSYEQYF

j_gene: TRBJ2-3
v_gene: TRBV5-4
abundance: few
len: 17
d_gene: TRBD1
CDR3nt: TGTGCCACCACCGGGACAGCCATTACATCAGTCACAGATACGCAGTATTTT
CDR3aa: CATTGTAITSVTDTQYF

j_gene: TRBJ2-6
v_gene: TRBV19
abundance: few
len: 16
d_gene: -
CDR3nt: TGTGCCAGTAGTATTAGGGCAGGGTCCGGGGCCAACGTCCTGACTTTC
CDR3aa: CASSIRAGSGANVLTF

j_gene: TRBJ2-7
v_gene: TRBV5-1
abundance: -
len: 12
d_gene: -
CDR3nt: TGCGCCAGCAGCTGGGACAACTACGAGCAGTACTTC
CDR3aa: CASSWDNYEQYF

j_gene: TRBJ2-4
v_gene: TRBV18
abundance: -
len: 14
d_gene: -
CDR3nt: TGTGCCAGCTCATCGGTACCCCGGGGGAACATTCAGTACTTC
CDR3aa: CASSSVPRGNIQYF